These 27 T cell receptor beta chains share one sample of origin, sequenced in a study of early T cells in non-severe SARS-CoV-2 infection. TCRdb independently ran MiXCR on the 5' RACE reads; one entry per CDR3 protein. The sample shows 88,000 or so distinct CDR3 sequences, about 16% of them seen only once. The sample consisted of whole blood. The receptors come from an adult who was a healthcare worker with PCR-confirmed SARS-CoV-2 infection or an uninfected control (not recorded which).

This clonotype appeared a few times. V is TRBV2 and J is TRBJ1-6; 10 bases are a match to TRBD1. The CDR3 is 16 residues long. V lost 3 bases to trimming and J lost 9 bases; unmatched junction nucleotides: 8. CDR1 is SNHLY and CDR2 is FYNNEI in the germline V gene. Here the CDR3 reads CASSETGQGNGSPLHF. The CDR3, as DNA: TGTGCCAGCAGTGAGACGGGACAGGGGAACGGTTCACCCCTCCACTTT. Supplemented by reference TRBV2 and TRBJ1-6, the full variable domain reads EPEVTQTPSHQVTQMGQEVILRCVPISNHLYFYWYRQILGQKVEFLVSFYNNEISEKSEIFDDQFSVERPDGSNFTLKIRSTKLEDSAMYFCASSETGQGNGSPLHFGNGTRLTVT.

This rearrangement joins TRBV6-5 to TRBJ2-3; D is unclear. Per the germline V gene, CDR1 is MNHEY and CDR2 is SVGAGI. V dropped 6 bases and J dropped 4 bases, with 17 bases sitting between them. The CDR3 consists of 15 residues. CDR3 DNA sequence: TGTGCCAGCAGCCCCCTGCCCGCGGTCCCAGATACGCAGTATTTT. Encoded protein: CASSPLPAVPDTQYF.

With regard to this clonotype: This may be a read error, as it is one base from a much larger clone. In nucleotides, the CDR3 is TGTGCCAGCAGTTACTCGACAAGTCGAGCGGTAATCGGGGAGCTGTTTTTT. It yields the protein CASSYSTSRAVIGELFF. The V call is TRBV6-6, the J call TRBJ2-2; the D gene is possibly TRBD2 (5 bases). From germline, CDR1 is MNHNY and CDR2 SVGAGI (reference sequence). V was cut by 0 bases and J by 7 bases, with 18 bases left in between. The CDR3 spans 17 residues.

The J gene is TRBJ2-7, the V gene TRBV28; the D call may be TRBD1 or TRBD2 (7 bases each). V lost 10 bases to trimming and J lost 2 bases, with 21 bases between them. There are 15 residues in the CDR3. CDR1 is MDHEN and CDR2 is SYDVKM in the germline V gene. CDR3 sequence reads: CAIQEGGTATYEQYF. The CDR3 nucleotides are TGTGCCATCCAAGAGGGAGGGACAGCAACCTACGAGCAGTACTTC.

This clonotype was observed many times. J is TRBJ2-7 and V is TRBV15; weak D call: TRBD1 (5 bases). The CDR3 runs to 15 residues. The ends were cut back, 4 bases at V and 2 bases at J, with 15 bases in the middle. Germline V gene lookup returns CDR1 LNHNV and CDR2 YYDKDF (reference sequence). The CDR3 region is CATSKLQGFAYEQYF. CDR3 DNA: TGTGCCACCAGCAAACTGCAGGGCTTCGCCTACGAGCAGTACTTC.

This clonotype has more than one count but fewer than ten. The V call is TRBV12-3 or TRBV12-4, the J call TRBJ2-1, with D perhaps TRBD2 (6 bases). This CDR3 has 15 amino acids. Between the trimmed V and J ends, which lost 1 base and 4 bases, there was a span of 11 bases. The CDR3 loop reads CASSLGLALYNEQFF. The CDR3 nucleotides are TGTGCCAGCAGTTTAGGTCTAGCGCTTTACAATGAGCAGTTCTTC.

The CDR3 sequence: CASSQDLSGYEQYF. The CDR3 nucleotides are TGCGCCAGCAGCCAAGATCTATCCGGTTACGAGCAGTACTTC. The chain carries TRBV4-1 and TRBJ2-7; D ambiguous. Germline V gene sequence: CDR1 MGHRA, CDR2 YSYEKL. The V gene lost 0 bases and the J gene lost 4 bases, with 10 bases spanning the gap. The CDR3 is made up of 14 amino acids.

This clonotype was seen many times. This chain links TRBV6-6 with TRBJ2-3; D may be TRBD2 (6 bases). The length of the CDR3 is 15 residues. Between the trimmed V and J ends, which lost 0 bases and 6 bases, there was a span of 13 bases. In germline, CDR1 is MNHNY, CDR2 SVGAGI (reference sequence). CDR3 protein: CASSYSGLAGDTQYF. The CDR3 coding sequence is TGTGCCAGCAGTTACTCGGGGCTGGCGGGGGATACGCAGTATTTT.

The chain is built from TRBV12-3 or TRBV12-4 and TRBJ2-7; the D gene is possibly TRBD1 (6 bases). This CDR3 spans 14 amino acids. The ends were cut back, 0 bases at V and 5 bases at J, with 11 bases in the middle. The CDR3: CASSLAPTGNEQYF. CDR3 bases: TGTGCCAGCAGTTTAGCGCCAACAGGGAACGAGCAGTACTTC.

This clonotype was picked up a small number of times. The rearrangement joins TRBV20-1 to TRBJ2-5, with D perhaps TRBD1 (5 bases). Germline lookup yields CDR1 DFQATT and CDR2 SNEGSKA (reference sequence). This CDR3 comprises 15 residues. The V end was cut by 0 bases, the J end by 0 bases, with 11 bases between. CDR3 coding DNA: TGCAGTGCTAGAGATCCCAGGGCGGACCAAGAGACCCAGTACTTC. It translates to CSARDPRADQETQYF.

The chain recombines TRBV6-1 with TRBJ1-5, with a possible D match to TRBD1 (6 bases). This CDR3 region has 12 residues. The V and J ends lost 6 bases and 12 bases respectively, with 15 bases between them. Germline CDR1 MNHNS, CDR2 SASEGT. The CDR3 region has the DNA TGTGCCAGCAGGACCTCCGGGGGCAACCAGCATTTT. It codes for CASRTSGGNQHF.

This clonotype was found a few times. V usage is TRBV20-1 and J usage is TRBJ1-1, with 7 bases aligning to TRBD1. Trimming removed 3 bases from V and 3 bases from J; junction bases left unmatched: 4. Germline values: CDR1 DFQATT, CDR2 SNEGSKA (reference sequence). This CDR3 is 13 amino acids long. For the CDR3, the DNA is TGCAGTGCTAGCGACAGGGTGGACACTGAAGCTTTCTTT. Translation gives CSASDRVDTEAFF.

This chain joins TRBV6-6 and TRBJ2-7; the D is unclear. Trimming left V 5 bases short and J 5 bases short, with 10 bases between. The CDR3 is 12 amino acids. Germline CDR1 MNHNY, CDR2 SVGAGI (reference sequence). CDR3 bases: TGTGCCAGCAGTCCCGCCGTCCACGAGCAGTACTTC. Protein product: CASSPAVHEQYF.

This clonotype has just a few counts. This chain joins TRBV7-9 and TRBJ2-4; D is perhaps TRBD1 (6 bases). The germline gives CDR1 SEHNR, CDR2 FQNEAQ (reference sequence). V shed 4 bases and J shed 8 bases, with 9 bases lying between them. The CDR3 loop spans 12 amino acids. The CDR3 loop reads CASSSKGDIQYF. As DNA, the CDR3 is TGTGCCAGCAGCTCGAAGGGGGACATTCAGTACTTC.

This clonotype came up many times. The V call is TRBV7-2, the J call TRBJ2-3, with no clear D. CDR3 length equals 13 residues. Germline CDR1 and CDR2: SGHTA and FQGNSA. The V and J ends lost 5 bases and 7 bases respectively, with 13 bases between them. For the CDR3, the DNA is TGTGCCAGCAGCCGAGACCGATCTAATACGCAGTATTTT. It translates to CASSRDRSNTQYF. Based on the CDR3 plus reference TRBV7-2 and TRBJ2-3, the full variable domain is GAGVSQSPSNKVTEKGKDVELRCDPISGHTALYWYRQSLGQGLEFLIYFQGNSAPDKSGLPSDRFSAERTGGSVSTLTIQRTQQEDSAVYLCASSRDRSNTQYFGPGTRLTVL.

The rearrangement uses TRBV6-2 or TRBV6-3 and TRBJ2-5; the match to TRBD2 covers 7 bases. The junction had 4 bases not matched to a gene; V was cut back by 6 bases and J by 3 bases. The germline V gene encodes CDR1 MNHEY and CDR2 SVGEGT. CDR3 length: 13 residues. CDR3 sequence: CASRRLAEETQYF. CDR3 coding DNA: TGTGCCAGCAGGCGCCTAGCGGAAGAGACCCAGTACTTC.

Ten or more counts support this clonotype. This chain connects TRBV6-5 to TRBJ1-5; the D is unclear. The CDR3 is 13 residues long. The V and J ends lost 6 bases and 2 bases respectively, with 8 bases between them. CDR1 and CDR2 from the germline V gene are MNHEY and SVGAGI. CDR3 nucleotides: TGTGCCAGCAGCCCCGGGGGCAATCAGCCCCAGCATTTT. Translated: CASSPGGNQPQHF.

A few counts support this clonotype. This chain connects TRBV4-3 to TRBJ2-1, with 10 bases that match TRBD2. Trimming took 4 bases from V and 6 from J; bases not matched to a gene: 12. The CDR3 has 17 amino acids. Per germline, CDR1 LGHNA and CDR2 YSLEER. CDR3 residues: CASSPDRGAGGGNEQFF. The CDR3 DNA is TGCGCCAGCAGCCCCGATCGAGGAGCGGGAGGGGGCAATGAGCAGTTCTTC.

The CDR3 DNA reads TGTGCCAGCAGTTCCAGTCCGTCTGGGGCCAACGTCCTGACTTTC. It yields the protein CASSSSPSGANVLTF. The gene calls are TRBV2 and TRBJ2-6, with unresolved D. Germline V gene data show CDR1 as SNHLY and CDR2 as FYNNEI. The CDR3 consists of 15 residues. V was cut by 5 bases and J by 1 base, with 9 bases left in between.

This clonotype has at least ten counts. The chain combines TRBV11-2 with TRBJ2-1; a possible D gene is TRBD2 (5 bases). This CDR3 comprises 15 residues. Germline lookup yields CDR1 SGHAT and CDR2 FQNNGV. Trimming stripped 7 bases from V and 1 base from J, with 14 bases between. The CDR3 coding sequence is TGTGCCAGCACCCATGAGCGGAGGTCCTACAATGAGCAGTTCTTC. As protein: CASTHERRSYNEQFF.

This clonotype was detected only a few times. The J gene is TRBJ2-1, the V gene TRBV29-1; no reliable D call. CDR3 size: 12 residues. Trimming took 4 bases from V and 6 from J, leaving 10 bases between them. Per the germline V gene, CDR1 is SQVTM and CDR2 is ANQGSEA. The CDR3 loop reads CSVVSRANEQFF. The DNA of the CDR3 is TGCAGCGTTGTATCACGGGCCAATGAGCAGTTCTTC.

The sample holds a few counts of this clonotype. This rearrangement joins TRBV4-1 to TRBJ1-1; D is possibly TRBD1 (5 bases). V gave up 3 bases and J gave up 0 bases, with 8 bases separating them. This CDR3 has 14 amino acids. CDR1 and CDR2 (germline): MGHRA, YSYEKL. For the CDR3, the DNA is TGCGCCAGCAGCCAGGGGACCGTGAACACTGAAGCTTTCTTT. It yields the protein CASSQGTVNTEAFF.

The chain carries TRBV7-3 and TRBJ2-3, with TRBD2 matching 7 bases. The V gene end was trimmed by 5 bases and the J gene end by 5 bases; junction bases not matched to a gene: 13. This CDR3 is 16 amino acids long. Germline-derived CDR1 and CDR2 are SGHTA and FQGTGA. CDR3 in DNA: TGTGCCAGCAGCCTCGGAACGATGGTAGCGGGAGATACGCAGTATTTT. This translates into CASSLGTMVAGDTQYF. Full variable domain (remainder filled in from reference TRBV7-3 and TRBJ2-3): GAGVSQTPSNKVTEKGKYVELRCDPISGHTALYWYRQSLGQGPEFLIYFQGTGAADDSGLPNDRFFAVRPEGSVSTLKIQRTERGDSAVYLCASSLGTMVAGDTQYFGPGTRLTVL.

The chain is built from TRBV20-1 and TRBJ2-5; D is possibly TRBD2 (6 bases). This CDR3 has 14 amino acids. V was pared by 6 bases and J by 7 bases, with 21 bases between. Germline loops: CDR1 DFQATT, CDR2 SNEGSKA (reference sequence). CDR3: CSANHWREYGTQYF. For the CDR3, the DNA is TGCAGTGCCAACCATTGGAGGGAGTATGGGACCCAGTACTTC.

This sequence joins TRBV7-6 and TRBJ1-2, with 9 bases matching TRBD1. Germline V lookup: CDR1 SGHVS, CDR2 FNYEAQ. The CDR3 covers 14 residues. With 5 bases clipped from V and 4 bases from J, the junction kept 5 bases outside the gene matches. CDR3 in amino acids: CASSPTGGGYGYTF. DNA of the CDR3: TGTGCCAGCAGCCCGACAGGGGGAGGCTATGGCTACACCTTC.

The chain links TRBV20-1 to TRBJ2-3; 13 bases are shared with TRBD2. With V trimmed by 8 bases and J by 7 bases, 6 bases remained unmatched. Germline-derived CDR1 and CDR2 are DFQATT and SNEGSKA (reference sequence). This CDR3 is 13 amino acids long. The CDR3 sequence is CSPLAGGRNTQYF. The CDR3 nucleotides read TGCAGTCCACTAGCGGGAGGGCGAAATACGCAGTATTTT.

The V gene is TRBV3-1, the J gene TRBJ1-1; possibly TRBD1 for D (5 bases). V gave up 3 bases and J gave up 4 bases, with 12 bases separating them. Looked up from germline, CDR1 is LGHDT and CDR2 is YNNKEL (reference sequence). The length of the CDR3 is 14 residues. CDR3 bases: TGTGCCAGCAGCCAGACAGCCCGTGGCACTGAAGCTTTCTTT. Translation: CASSQTARGTEAFF.